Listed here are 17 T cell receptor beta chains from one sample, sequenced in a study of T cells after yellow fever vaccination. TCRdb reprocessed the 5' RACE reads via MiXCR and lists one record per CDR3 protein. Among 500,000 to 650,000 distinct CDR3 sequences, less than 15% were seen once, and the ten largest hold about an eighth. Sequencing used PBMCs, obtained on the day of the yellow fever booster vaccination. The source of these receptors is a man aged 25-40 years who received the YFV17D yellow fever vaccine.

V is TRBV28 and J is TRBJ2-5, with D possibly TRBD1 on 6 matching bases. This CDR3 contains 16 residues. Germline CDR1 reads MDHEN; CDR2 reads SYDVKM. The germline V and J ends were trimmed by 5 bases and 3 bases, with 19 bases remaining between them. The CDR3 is CASSPNPARGEETQYF. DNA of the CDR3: TGTGCCAGCAGTCCCAACCCCGCCAGGGGAGAAGAGACCCAGTACTTC.

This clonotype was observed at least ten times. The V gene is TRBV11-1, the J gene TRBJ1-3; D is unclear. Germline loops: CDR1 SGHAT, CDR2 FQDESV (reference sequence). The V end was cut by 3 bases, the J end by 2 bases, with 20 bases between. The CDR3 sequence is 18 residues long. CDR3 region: CASSFYILDSAAGNTIYF. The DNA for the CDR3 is TGTGCCAGCAGCTTTTATATCCTAGACTCAGCAGCTGGAAACACCATATATTTT.

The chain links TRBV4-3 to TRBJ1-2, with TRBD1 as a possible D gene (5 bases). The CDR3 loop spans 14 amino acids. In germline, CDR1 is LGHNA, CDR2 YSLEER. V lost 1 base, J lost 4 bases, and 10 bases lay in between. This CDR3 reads CASSQARGIYGYTF. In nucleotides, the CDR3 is TGCGCCAGCAGCCAAGCAAGGGGAATCTATGGCTACACCTTC.

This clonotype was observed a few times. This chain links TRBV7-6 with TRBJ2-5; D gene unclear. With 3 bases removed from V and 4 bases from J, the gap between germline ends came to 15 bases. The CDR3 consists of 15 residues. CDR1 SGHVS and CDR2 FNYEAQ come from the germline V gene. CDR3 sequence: CASSLGSLSVETQYF. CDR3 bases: TGTGCCAGCAGCTTGGGGTCCCTCTCCGTAGAGACCCAGTACTTC.

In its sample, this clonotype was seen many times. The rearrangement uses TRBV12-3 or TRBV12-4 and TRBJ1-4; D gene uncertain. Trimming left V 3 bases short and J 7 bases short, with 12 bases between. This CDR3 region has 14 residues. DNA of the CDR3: TGTGCCAGCAGTTTTGGCCCTCCTAGTGAAAAACTGTTTTTT. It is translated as CASSFGPPSEKLFF.

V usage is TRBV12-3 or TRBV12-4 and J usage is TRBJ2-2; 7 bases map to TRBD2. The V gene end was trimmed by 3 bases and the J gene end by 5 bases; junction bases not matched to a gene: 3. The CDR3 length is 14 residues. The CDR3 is CASSFAGVTGELFF. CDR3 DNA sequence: TGTGCCAGCAGTTTTGCGGGGGTGACCGGGGAGCTGTTTTTT.

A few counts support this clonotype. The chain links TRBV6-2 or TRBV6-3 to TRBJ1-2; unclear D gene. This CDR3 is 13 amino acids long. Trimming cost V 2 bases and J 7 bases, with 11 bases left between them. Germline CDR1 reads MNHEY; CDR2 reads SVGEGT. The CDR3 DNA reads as TGTGCCAGCAGTTACGAACGGGTTTCTGGCTACACCTTC. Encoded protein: CASSYERVSGYTF.

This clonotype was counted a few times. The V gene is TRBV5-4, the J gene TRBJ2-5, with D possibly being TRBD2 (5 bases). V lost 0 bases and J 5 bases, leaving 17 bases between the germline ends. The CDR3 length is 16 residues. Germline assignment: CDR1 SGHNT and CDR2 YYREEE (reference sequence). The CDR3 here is CASSLAGRRVGETQYF. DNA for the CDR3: TGTGCCAGCAGCTTGGCCGGGCGGCGGGTTGGGGAGACCCAGTACTTC.

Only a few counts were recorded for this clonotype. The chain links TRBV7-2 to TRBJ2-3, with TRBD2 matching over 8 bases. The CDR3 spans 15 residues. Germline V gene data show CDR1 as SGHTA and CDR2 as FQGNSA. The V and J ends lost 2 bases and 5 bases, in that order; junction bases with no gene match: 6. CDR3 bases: TGTGCCAGCAGCTTATTAGCGGGAATCCAAGATACGCAGTATTTT. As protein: CASSLLAGIQDTQYF.

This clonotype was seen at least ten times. Written as DNA, the CDR3 is TGTGCCAGCAGCCCTGGCCCGGGAAACACCATATATTTT. This sequence encodes CASSPGPGNTIYF. This sequence joins TRBV7-9 and TRBJ1-3; D call uncertain. The germline V gene has CDR1 SEHNR and CDR2 FQNEAQ (reference sequence). This CDR3 contains 13 residues. Deletions cut 5 bases from V and 4 bases from J, with 9 bases between. The variable domain in full, completed from reference TRBV7-9 and TRBJ1-3, reads DTGVSQNPRHKITKRGQNVTFRCDPISEHNRLYWYRQTLGQGPEFLTYFQNEAQLEKSRLLSDRFSAERPKGSFSTLEIQRTEQGDSAMYLCASSPGPGNTIYFGEGSWLTVV.

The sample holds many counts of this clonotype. The CDR3 DNA is TGCAGCGCTACTTTAGAGACCCAGTACTTC. This sequence encodes CSATLETQYF. The chain couples TRBV29-1 to TRBJ2-5; D unclear. The germline V gene encodes CDR1 SQVTM and CDR2 ANQGSEA. V gave up 7 bases and J gave up 4 bases, with 7 bases separating them. The length of the CDR3 is 10 residues.

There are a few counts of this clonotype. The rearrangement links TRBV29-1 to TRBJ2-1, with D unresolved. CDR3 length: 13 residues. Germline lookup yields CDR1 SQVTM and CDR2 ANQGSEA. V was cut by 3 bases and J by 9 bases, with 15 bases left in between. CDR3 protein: CSVEEGIGFEQFF. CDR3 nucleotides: TGCAGCGTTGAGGAAGGTATAGGTTTTGAGCAGTTCTTC.

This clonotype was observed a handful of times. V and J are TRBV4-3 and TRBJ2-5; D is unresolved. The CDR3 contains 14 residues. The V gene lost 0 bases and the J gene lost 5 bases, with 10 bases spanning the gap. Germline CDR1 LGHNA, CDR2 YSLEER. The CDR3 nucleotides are TGCGCCAGCAGCCAAGATGCAAATGTGGAGACCCAGTACTTC. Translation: CASSQDANVETQYF.

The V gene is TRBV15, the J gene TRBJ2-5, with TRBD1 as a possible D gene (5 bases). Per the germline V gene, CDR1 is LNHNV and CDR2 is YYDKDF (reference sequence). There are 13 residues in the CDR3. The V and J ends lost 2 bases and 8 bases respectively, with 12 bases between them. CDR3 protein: CATSRLGAETQYF. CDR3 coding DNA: TGTGCCACCAGCAGACTTGGGGCAGAAACCCAGTACTTC.

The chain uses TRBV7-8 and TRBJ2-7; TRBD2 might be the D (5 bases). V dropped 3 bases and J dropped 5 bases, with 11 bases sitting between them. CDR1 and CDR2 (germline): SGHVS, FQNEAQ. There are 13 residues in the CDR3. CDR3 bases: TGTGCCAGCAGCTTCGAGGGAACAAACGAGCAGTACTTC. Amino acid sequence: CASSFEGTNEQYF. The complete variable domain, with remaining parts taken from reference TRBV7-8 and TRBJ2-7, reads GAGVSQSPRYKVAKRGQDVALRCDPISGHVSLFWYQQALGQGPEFLTYFQNEAQLDKSGLPSDRFFAERPEGSVSTLKIQRTQQEDSAVYLCASSFEGTNEQYFGPGTRLTVT.

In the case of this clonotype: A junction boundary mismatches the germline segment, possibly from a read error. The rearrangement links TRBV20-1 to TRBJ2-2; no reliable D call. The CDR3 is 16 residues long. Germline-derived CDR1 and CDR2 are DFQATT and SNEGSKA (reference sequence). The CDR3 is CCARDGGRMNTGELFF. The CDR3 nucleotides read TGCTGTGCTAGAGATGGCGGAAGAATGAACACCGGGGAGCTGTTTTTT.

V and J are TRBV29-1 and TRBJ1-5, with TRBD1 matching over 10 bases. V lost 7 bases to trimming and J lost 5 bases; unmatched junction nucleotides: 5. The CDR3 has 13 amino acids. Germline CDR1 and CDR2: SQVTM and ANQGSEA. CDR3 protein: CSAGQGNDQPQHF. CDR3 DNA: TGCAGCGCGGGACAGGGGAATGATCAGCCCCAGCATTTT.